The 24 T cell receptor beta chains below were found in one sample sequenced in a study of graft-versus-host responses after intestinal transplantation. Their cognate antigens are unknown. Only in-frame clones appear in the TCRdb table, and some are missing; sequencing was by immunoSEQ multiplex PCR. Among roughly 93,000 clones listed, 85% to 95% were seen once. This material consisted of unstimulated CD8+ T cells sorted from spleen or lymph node cells, taken before transplant. The receptors originated from a human donor who was the organ donor for an intestinal transplant.

The chain uses TRBV7-3 and TRBJ2-7; the D gene is possibly TRBD1 (6 bases). The CDR3 is made up of 13 amino acids. Germline CDR1 SGHTA, CDR2 FQGTGA. V dropped 3 bases and J dropped 4 bases, with 10 bases sitting between them. The CDR3 spells CASSFGQGYEQYF. CDR3 sequence (DNA): TGTGCCAGCAGCTTCGGGCAGGGGTACGAGCAGTACTTC.

The chain is built from TRBV14 and TRBJ2-1; D is possibly TRBD1 (6 bases). Germline V gene data show CDR1 as SGHDN and CDR2 as FVKESK. CDR3 length: 14 residues. V shed 4 bases and J shed 8 bases, with 15 bases lying between them. The CDR3 nucleotides read TGTGCCAGCAGCCGGTACAGGGAAGGCTATGAGCAGTTCTTC. Translated: CASSRYREGYEQFF.

The V call is TRBV29-1, the J call TRBJ2-1; D is unclear. Germline V lookup: CDR1 SQVTM, CDR2 ANQGSEA. With 7 bases removed from V and 4 bases from J, the gap between germline ends came to 14 bases. This CDR3 comprises 13 residues. In DNA form, the CDR3 reads TGCAGCGCTAGACCCATAGAATACAATGAGCAGTTCTTC. The encoded protein is CSARPIEYNEQFF.

The V and J genes are TRBV4-3 and TRBJ2-3, with D unclear. Germline V CDR1 and CDR2: LGHNA, YSLEER. The CDR3 extends over 12 amino acids. Trimming removed 0 bases at V and 5 bases at J, with 3 bases between. DNA for the CDR3: TGCGCCAGCAGCCAAGATCTAGATACGCAGTATTTT. Translation gives CASSQDLDTQYF.

V and J are TRBV9 and TRBJ2-1; D gene ambiguous. The germline V gene encodes CDR1 SGDLS and CDR2 YYNGEE. The CDR3 is 14 amino acids. V was clipped by 2 bases and J by 6 bases, with 12 bases between them. The CDR3 sequence is CASSVIASLNEQFF. CDR3 nucleotides: TGTGCCAGCAGCGTCATAGCAAGCCTCAATGAGCAGTTCTTC.

A remark on this clone: Additional DNA sequences in this sample encode the identical CDR3. The CDR3 spells CASSLGLAGSYNEQFF. The CDR3 nucleotides read TGCGCCAGCAGCTTGGGACTAGCGGGGTCCTACAATGAGCAGTTCTTC. The chain combines TRBV5-1 with TRBJ2-1; 11 bases align to TRBD2. Germline V lookup: CDR1 SGHRS, CDR2 YFSETQ. The CDR3 has 16 residues. The ends lost 0 bases at V and 1 base at J; junction bases unmatched: 0. Full variable domain (remainder filled in from reference TRBV5-1 and TRBJ2-1): KAGVTQTPRYLIKTRGQQVTLSCSPISGHRSVSWYQQTPGQGLQFLFEYFSETQRNKGNFPGRFSGRQFSNSRSEMNVSTLELGDSALYLCASSLGLAGSYNEQFFGPGTRLTVL.

V is TRBV30 and J is TRBJ1-2; 7 bases fit TRBD1. V was clipped by 2 bases and J by 5 bases; unmatched bases: 11. CDR1 is GTSNPN and CDR2 is SVGIG in the germline V gene (reference sequence). This CDR3 has 15 amino acids. The CDR3 sequence is CAWSFRQGGPYGYTF. The CDR3 DNA is TGTGCCTGGAGTTTCCGACAGGGTGGACCATATGGCTACACCTTC.

The chain recombines TRBV19 with TRBJ2-5; the match to TRBD2 covers 10 bases. The assigned J gene may be wrong: the sequence end matches TRBJ2-7 better. The CDR3 length is 14 residues. Germline lookup yields CDR1 LNHDA and CDR2 SQIVND (reference sequence). CDR3 nucleotides: TGTGCCAGTAGCACTAGCGGGATATCCTACGAGCAGTACTTC. It is translated as CASSTSGISYEQYF.

The V gene is TRBV20-1, the J gene TRBJ1-2, with D unclear. The CDR3 contains 9 residues. The V and J ends lost 5 bases and 8 bases respectively, with 6 bases between them. The germline V gene has CDR1 DFQATT and CDR2 SNEGSKA (reference sequence). The CDR3 here is CSAPGGYTF. In DNA, the CDR3 is TGCAGTGCTCCCGGGGGCTACACCTTC.

The chain links TRBV4-2 to TRBJ2-1, with 10 positions matching TRBD2. V lost 4 bases and J lost 5; bases outside the gene matches: 11. The CDR3 loop spans 17 amino acids. The germline V gene has CDR1 LGHNA and CDR2 YNFKEQ. The CDR3 region has the DNA TGTGCCAGCAGCCCCTTAGAGTGGACTAGCGGTCACAATGAGCAGTTCTTC. Amino acids: CASSPLEWTSGHNEQFF.

This chain connects TRBV4-2 to TRBJ1-2; tentatively, D is TRBD1 (5 bases). Germline V lookup: CDR1 LGHNA, CDR2 YNFKEQ. This CDR3 is 18 amino acids long. V was trimmed by 0 bases and J by 0 bases, leaving 17 bases between them. Here the CDR3 DNA reads TGTGCCAGCAGCCAAGATCGATTCACAGGATATACTAACTATGGCTACACCTTC. Encoded protein: CASSQDRFTGYTNYGYTF.

The rearrangement uses TRBV4-3 and TRBJ1-2, with 10 bases matching TRBD1. The CDR3 is 16 residues long. Germline trimming cut 3 bases from V and 6 bases from J; bases unmatched to any gene: 10. Germline-derived CDR1 and CDR2 are LGHNA and YSLEER. This CDR3 reads CASSHAWTGGDNGYTF. The CDR3, as DNA: TGCGCCAGCAGCCATGCTTGGACAGGGGGGGATAATGGCTACACCTTC.

The chain combines TRBV5-1 with TRBJ2-4, with TRBD1 as a possible D gene (6 bases). Per the germline V gene, CDR1 is SGHRS and CDR2 is YFSETQ. The CDR3 length is 15 residues. Trimming removed 5 bases at V and 0 bases at J, with 12 bases between. The CDR3 DNA reads TGCGCCAGCAGACGGGACACGCGAGCCAAAAACATTCAGTACTTC. Translation gives CASRRDTRAKNIQYF.

The V and J genes are TRBV27 and TRBJ1-2; no clear D gene. Germline loops: CDR1 MNHEY, CDR2 SMNVEV (reference sequence). This CDR3 region has 12 residues. Trimming left V 8 bases short and J 1 base short, with 8 bases between. CDR3 residues: CASRRDNYGYTF. CDR3 DNA: TGTGCCAGCCGCCGAGATAACTATGGCTACACCTTC.

About this clone itself: The junction and the germline gene differ at one end; a read error may be behind it. The chain couples TRBV9 to TRBJ2-5, with D unresolved. CDR1 SGDLS and CDR2 YYNGEE come from the germline V gene. This CDR3 contains 15 residues. Written as DNA, the CDR3 is TGTGCCAGCAGCGTAGGGCAGTACGTCCAACAGACCCAGTACTTC. Translating it yields CASSVGQYVQQTQYF.

The V and J genes are TRBV19 and TRBJ1-1; D may be TRBD1 (6 bases). There are 15 residues in the CDR3. Trimming shortened V by 4 bases and J by 0 bases, and 12 bases separated the two germline ends. Germline CDR1 is LNHDA and CDR2 is SQIVND (reference sequence). As DNA, the CDR3 is TGTGCCAGTAGTACCCGACAGGAGATGAACACTGAAGCTTTCTTT. It translates to CASSTRQEMNTEAFF.

The chain is built from TRBV25-1 and TRBJ2-6; TRBD1 is a possible D gene (6 bases). This CDR3 region has 14 residues. Germline-derived CDR1 and CDR2 are MGHDK and SYGVNS. V dropped 6 bases and J dropped 4 bases, with 10 bases sitting between them. The CDR3 protein is CASRRGYGANVLTF. Here the CDR3 DNA reads TGTGCCAGCAGGAGGGGGTACGGGGCCAACGTCCTGACTTTC.

This sequence joins TRBV5-1 and TRBJ2-7, with 11 bases fitting TRBD2. This CDR3 is built from 18 residues. V dropped 0 bases and J dropped 4; count of bases not matched to a gene: 12. Looked up from germline, CDR1 is SGHRS and CDR2 is YFSETQ. CDR3 region: CASSLASTTTSGGYEQYF. CDR3 sequence (DNA): TGCGCCAGCAGCTTGGCATCGACCACTACTAGCGGGGGTTACGAGCAGTACTTC.

The rearrangement joins TRBV4-1 to TRBJ2-7, with 11 bases identical to TRBD1. The germline V gene encodes CDR1 MGHRA and CDR2 YSYEKL. The V gene end was trimmed by 4 bases and the J gene end by 1 base; junction bases not matched to a gene: 6. The CDR3 runs to 16 residues. CDR3 coding DNA: TGCGCCAGCAGCCCGTCGGGGGACAGGGGGTCCTACGAGCAGTACTTC. This sequence encodes CASSPSGDRGSYEQYF.

The chain recombines TRBV27 with TRBJ1-2; the D is unclear. Germline CDR1 MNHEY, CDR2 SMNVEV (reference sequence). V was shortened by 6 bases and J by 8 bases, with 13 bases between the two germline ends. This CDR3 has 12 amino acids. CDR3 DNA: TGTGCCAGCAGCTCCTCCGGCAGGGGCTACACCTTC. It codes for CASSSSGRGYTF.

V usage is TRBV13 and J usage is TRBJ2-2, with D possibly matching TRBD2 (6 bases). Trimming stripped 4 bases from V and 4 bases from J, with 16 bases between. This CDR3 region has 16 residues. Germline lookup yields CDR1 PRHDT and CDR2 FYEKMQ (reference sequence). The CDR3 DNA sequence: TGTGCCAGCAGCTCGACTCGGTTGGGGGGCACCGGGGAGCTGTTTTTT. Amino acids: CASSSTRLGGTGELFF.

This clone was recorded once. The gene calls are TRBV7-3 and TRBJ1-6; no reliable D call. Trimming pared 8 bases from V and 6 bases from J, leaving 14 bases between. The CDR3 has 14 amino acids. Germline-derived CDR1 and CDR2 are SGHTA and FQGTGA. In DNA, the CDR3 is TGTGCCAGCCCCGGGGATGATCCTAATTCACCCCTCCACTTT. Encoded protein: CASPGDDPNSPLHF.

The V call is TRBV28, the J call TRBJ1-1; 7 bases are shared with TRBD1. The germline V gene has CDR1 MDHEN and CDR2 SYDVKM. CDR3 length equals 13 residues. J lost 4 bases, V lost 7 bases, and 6 bases had no gene match. DNA of the CDR3: TGTGCCAGCACCCTAGCAGGGGGCACTGAAGCTTTCTTT. The encoded protein is CASTLAGGTEAFF.

The chain links TRBV27 to TRBJ2-7; the D gene is possibly TRBD2 (6 bases). From germline, CDR1 is MNHEY and CDR2 SMNVEV (reference sequence). This CDR3 region has 14 residues. V was cut by 2 bases and J by 3 bases, with 11 bases left in between. This chain's CDR3 is CASSLSMGGYEQYF. In DNA form, the CDR3 reads TGTGCCAGCAGTTTAAGCATGGGGGGCTACGAGCAGTACTTC.